What follows describes a single T cell receptor (beta chain). The sample is drawn from a study of cytomegalovirus exposure and HLA in healthy donors. V lost 5 bases and J lost 6; bases outside the gene matches: 6. Germline V gene data show CDR1 as SEHNR and CDR2 as FQNEAQ (reference sequence). This CDR3 is 13 amino acids long. Both 60 Vbeta primers and 13 Jbeta primers went into the PCR. Clones were sequenced by immunoSEQ multiplex PCR, and TCRdb holds only the in-frame ones, with some missing. The sample shows around 150,000 clones, roughly 79% of them seen only once. What was sequenced was PBMCs. The origin of this receptor is a woman in her forties or fifties in good health and CMV-seronegative. The gene calls are TRBV7-9 and TRBJ1-1; 7 bases map to TRBD1. The DNA for the CDR3 is TGTGCCAGCAGCAAAACAGGGGATGCTGAAGCTTTCTTT. Translating it yields CASSKTGDAEAFF.